One and the same sample provided the 3 T cell receptor beta chains below, sequenced in a study of beta chain features in type 1 diabetes (dated by TCRdb to between 2017 and 2018). Results and caveats for the whole study, not just this receptor: Type 1 diabetes patients showed a moderate but significant shortening of TCRB CDR3 length in all four CD4+ subsets.

Library generation was performed with the immunoSEQ multiplex PCR assay. The entire amount of isolated RNA was reverse transcribed using the High Capacity cDNA Reverse Transcription Kit, so the sequenced TCRB transcripts were expressed ones. TCRdb took this table from immuneACCESS and kept in-frame rearrangements with V and J called. Such tables lack part of the clones; where checked against another copy, unresolved V genes explain under half of the gap, and the rest is unexplained. Recorded for this sample are around 160,000 clones; 8% to 8.5% of them occurred a single time. The top ten constitute 0.54% of the sample. These receptors have no identified antigens. The sequenced material came from central memory CD4+ T cells from blood. These receptor sequences come from a woman in her late teens or twenties with type 1 diabetes.

This clone was recorded a few times. The V gene is TRBV7-2, the J gene TRBJ2-3, with 7 bases matching TRBD2. Germline V gene sequence: CDR1 SGHTA, CDR2 FQGNSA. V lost 1 base to trimming and J lost 0 bases; unmatched junction nucleotides: 7. This CDR3 contains 17 residues. The CDR3 DNA follows: TGTGCCAGCAGCTTAGTCTATCCGGGGGGAAGCACAGATACGCAGTATTTT. It translates to CASSLVYPGGSTDTQYF.

In this sample, this clone turned up a few times. This chain links TRBV18 with TRBJ1-1; TRBD1 agrees at 7 bases. J lost 1 base, V lost 6 bases, and 5 bases had no gene match. CDR3 size: 14 residues. CDR1 and CDR2 (germline): KGHSH, LQKENI. The CDR3 DNA is TGTGCCAGCTCGGACAGGTCTTCGAACACTGAAGCTTTCTTT. This gives the protein CASSDRSSNTEAFF.

This clone was observed a handful of times. One junction end disagrees with the germline gene, perhaps due to a read error. The rearrangement joins TRBV7-8 to TRBJ1-2, with TRBD1 as a possible D gene (5 bases). Germline V gives CDR1 SGHVS, CDR2 FQNEAQ. This CDR3 contains 15 residues. For the CDR3, the DNA is TGTGCCAGCAGCCTAGCCCCAGACAGTAACTATGGCTACACCTTC. Translation gives CASSLAPDSNYGYTF.